Shown below are 25 T cell receptor beta chains from a single sample sequenced in a study of T cells after yellow fever vaccination. TCRdb processed the 5' RACE reads anew with MiXCR; each CDR3 protein has one entry. The repertoire holds about 580,000 distinct CDR3 sequences, with around 17% as singletons. The sample consisted of PBMCs, taken 5 days after the first yellow fever vaccination. The receptors come from a man between 18 and 35 years old who received the YFV17D yellow fever vaccine.

This clonotype has more than one count but fewer than ten. This sequence joins TRBV7-2 and TRBJ2-2; maybe TRBD2 (5 bases). V lost 1 base to trimming and J lost 9 bases, with 15 bases between them. Germline lookup yields CDR1 SGHTA and CDR2 FQGNSA. The CDR3 is made up of 15 amino acids. The CDR3 coding sequence is TGTGCCAGCAGCTTAGTCTTAGGATCCGGGAGGGAGCTGTTTTTT. Encoded protein: CASSLVLGSGRELFF.

This clonotype was seen a handful of times. This chain uses TRBV4-1 with TRBJ1-1, with D hard to call. The germline gives CDR1 MGHRA, CDR2 YSYEKL. V was cut by 0 bases and J by 4 bases, with 12 bases left in between. This CDR3 region has 15 residues. For the CDR3, the DNA is TGCGCCAGCAGCCAAGATCCGGGTTTCGGCACTGAAGCTTTCTTT. Protein: CASSQDPGFGTEAFF.

The chain joins TRBV4-1 to TRBJ2-7, with D possibly being TRBD1 (5 bases). CDR3 size: 12 residues. The germline V gene encodes CDR1 MGHRA and CDR2 YSYEKL. V was pared by 4 bases and J by 5 bases, with 9 bases between. The CDR3 sequence: CASSRDSNEQYV. The CDR3 DNA sequence: TGCGCCAGCAGCCGCGACAGCAACGAGCAGTACGTC.

V gene TRBV5-1 combines with J gene TRBJ2-7; D is possibly TRBD2 (5 bases). V was cut by 1 base and J by 2 bases, with 13 bases left in between. CDR1 and CDR2 from the germline V gene are SGHRS and YFSETQ. The length of the CDR3 is 15 residues. DNA for the CDR3: TGCGCCAGCAGCTTGAGCAGGCAGACTACCTACGAGCAGTACTTC. Its protein product is CASSLSRQTTYEQYF.

This chain joins TRBV27 and TRBJ2-1; the D is unclear. V lost 6 bases, J lost 4 bases, and 16 bases lay in between. CDR1 MNHEY and CDR2 SMNVEV come from the germline V gene (reference sequence). The length of the CDR3 is 15 residues. The CDR3 spells CASSFLPPGYNEQFF. CDR3 coding DNA: TGTGCCAGCAGCTTCCTCCCCCCCGGGTACAATGAGCAGTTCTTC.

The chain employs TRBV12-3 or TRBV12-4 and TRBJ2-5; D is undetermined. The V end lost 0 bases, the J end lost 3 bases, and 11 bases lay between the germline ends. This CDR3 is built from 15 residues. The CDR3 here is CASSLAASSKETQYF. The CDR3 DNA sequence: TGTGCCAGCAGTTTAGCTGCTTCCAGTAAAGAGACCCAGTACTTC.

This clonotype has ten or more counts. The chain couples TRBV11-2 to TRBJ2-5, with TRBD1 matching 7 bases. CDR1 and CDR2 (germline): SGHAT, FQNNGV. V dropped 2 bases and J dropped 4; count of bases not matched to a gene: 4. This CDR3 spans 14 amino acids. The CDR3 protein is CASSLRPGGETQYF. In nucleotides, the CDR3 is TGTGCCAGCAGCTTAAGGCCAGGGGGAGAGACCCAGTACTTC.

This clonotype was counted many times. J is TRBJ1-1 and V is TRBV10-3; 8 bases are shared with TRBD1. Germline V gene sequence: CDR1 ENHRY, CDR2 SYGVKD. The trim removed 7 bases at V and 12 bases at J, leaving 13 bases unmatched. This CDR3 is built from 13 residues. This chain's CDR3 is CAITSDREGNSFF. CDR3 bases: TGTGCCATCACCTCGGACAGGGAAGGCAATTCTTTCTTT.

The table lists this clonotype with a few counts. The rearrangement uses TRBV25-1 and TRBJ2-7, with a weak D call TRBD1 (6 bases). CDR3 size: 12 residues. Germline CDR1 is MGHDK and CDR2 is SYGVNS. V was trimmed by 2 bases and J by 8 bases, leaving 10 bases between them. DNA for the CDR3: TGTGCCAGCAGTGAACAGGGGCCACAGCAGTACTTC. It yields the protein CASSEQGPQQYF.

This clonotype was observed a few times. The V and J genes are TRBV7-9 and TRBJ2-5; tentative D call: TRBD1 (5 bases). The CDR3 spans 14 residues. The germline V gene encodes CDR1 SEHNR and CDR2 FQNEAQ (reference sequence). V shed 2 bases and J shed 2 bases, with 9 bases lying between them. The CDR3 spells CASSLMTDQETQYF. CDR3 coding DNA: TGTGCCAGCAGCTTAATGACAGATCAAGAGACCCAGTACTTC.

The rearrangement uses TRBV11-1 and TRBJ1-1, with 9 bases aligning to TRBD1. V dropped 2 bases and J dropped 2; count of bases not matched to a gene: 12. The CDR3 is 18 residues long. The V gene's germline CDR1 is SGHAT and CDR2 FQDESV (reference sequence). The CDR3: CASSLYVRLGQGNTEAFF. The CDR3 nucleotides read TGTGCCAGCAGCTTATACGTCCGGTTGGGACAGGGAAACACTGAAGCTTTCTTT.

Ten or more counts support this clonotype. The rearrangement uses TRBV12-3 or TRBV12-4 and TRBJ2-7; tentative D call: TRBD1 (6 bases). CDR3 length: 13 residues. Trimming left V 6 bases short and J 3 bases short, with 12 bases between. CDR3 DNA sequence: TGTGCCAGCAGCTGGGACACCATCTACGAGCAGTACTTC. It translates to CASSWDTIYEQYF.

This rearrangement joins TRBV12-5 to TRBJ2-5; 14 nucleotides align to TRBD2. V lost 1 base, J lost 1 base, and 5 bases stayed unmatched. This CDR3 spans 18 amino acids. Germline lookup yields CDR1 LGHNT and CDR2 FRNRAP. The CDR3 reads CASGLGTSGGLSQETQYF. Written as DNA, the CDR3 is TGTGCTAGTGGTTTGGGGACTAGCGGGGGGCTATCCCAAGAGACCCAGTACTTC.

The rearrangement links TRBV15 to TRBJ2-2, with 8 bases matching TRBD1. J lost 4 bases, V lost 0 bases, and 1 base had no gene match. Germline V gene sequence: CDR1 LNHNV, CDR2 YYDKDF (reference sequence). The CDR3 is 15 amino acids. Written as DNA, the CDR3 is TGTGCCACCAGCAGAGAACAGGGGGGCACCGGGGAGCTGTTTTTT. Translation gives CATSREQGGTGELFF.

The gene calls are TRBV2 and TRBJ2-3, with 11 nucleotides matching TRBD2. Germline assignment: CDR1 SNHLY and CDR2 FYNNEI. With V trimmed by 2 bases and J by 1 base, 5 bases remained unmatched. The CDR3 runs to 17 residues. CDR3 bases: TGTGCCAGCAGTGAATTTGCTAGCGGGGGGCGCACAGATACGCAGTATTTT. Its protein product is CASSEFASGGRTDTQYF.

This clonotype was counted between two and nine times. The genes are TRBV30 and TRBJ2-4; D not certain. The CDR3 sequence is 11 residues long. The germline gives CDR1 GTSNPN, CDR2 SVGIG (reference sequence). Deletions cut 3 bases from V and 13 bases from J, with 13 bases between. CDR3 nucleotide sequence: TGTGCCTGGAGCGTACAAGGGCCGCAGTACTTC. This codes for CAWSVQGPQYF.

The chain employs TRBV9 and TRBJ2-5; D is undetermined. Trimming removed 3 bases at V and 5 bases at J, with 11 bases between. The CDR3 consists of 13 residues. The germline CDR1 and CDR2 sequences are SGDLS and YYNGEE. In DNA form, the CDR3 reads TGTGCCAGCAGCGAGGTTGGATCCGAGACCCAGTACTTC. It translates to CASSEVGSETQYF.

V is TRBV18 and J is TRBJ1-1; D is perhaps TRBD1 (5 bases). Trimming took 2 bases from V and 5 from J, leaving 12 bases between them. CDR3 size: 14 residues. Germline assignment: CDR1 KGHSH and CDR2 LQKENI. In DNA, the CDR3 is TGTGCCAGCTCACCATCACAGGCCTTAACTGAAGCTTTCTTT. Amino acids: CASSPSQALTEAFF. Complete variable domain (other parts from reference TRBV18 and TRBJ1-1): NAGVMQNPRHLVRRRGQEARLRCSPMKGHSHVYWYRQLPEEGLKFMVYLQKENIIDESGMPKERFSAEFPKEGPSILRIQQVVRGDSAAYFCASSPSQALTEAFFGQGTRLTVV.

The chain joins TRBV19 to TRBJ1-5, with D unresolved. The CDR3 is 12 residues long. Germline V lookup: CDR1 LNHDA, CDR2 SQIVND (reference sequence). V gave up 1 base and J gave up 7 bases, with 5 bases separating them. The CDR3: CASSIVFQPQHF. As DNA, the CDR3 is TGTGCCAGTAGTATAGTATTCCAGCCCCAGCATTTT.

This sequence joins TRBV10-3 and TRBJ1-5; D is unclear. The CDR3 is 13 residues long. CDR1 and CDR2 from the germline V gene are ENHRY and SYGVKD. Trimming removed 8 bases at V and 0 bases at J, with 8 bases between. Written as DNA, the CDR3 is TGTGCCATCGGTCGGGATAGCAATCAGCCCCAGCATTTT. It translates to CAIGRDSNQPQHF.

There are a few counts of this clonotype. The chain employs TRBV5-4 and TRBJ2-7; perhaps TRBD1 as D (6 bases). V shed 3 bases and J shed 2 bases, with 15 bases lying between them. The germline V gene has CDR1 SGHNT and CDR2 YYREEE (reference sequence). There are 15 residues in the CDR3. The CDR3 DNA reads as TGTGCCAGCAGCTCAATGACAGGCCCAACCTACGAGCAGTACTTC. The encoded protein is CASSSMTGPTYEQYF.

This clonotype was seen a few times. V is TRBV6-1 and J is TRBJ2-7, with D perhaps TRBD2 (6 bases). Germline V gene sequence: CDR1 MNHNS, CDR2 SASEGT. V lost 6 bases and J 3 bases, leaving 15 bases between the germline ends. The CDR3 is 14 residues long. CDR3 DNA: TGTGCCAGCAGCTTCGGGACTCCCTACTACGAGCAGTACGTC. Translated: CASSFGTPYYEQYV.

The chain links TRBV3-1 to TRBJ2-7; D unclear. Trimming left V 0 bases short and J 0 bases short, with 9 bases between. The CDR3 consists of 15 residues. Germline V gives CDR1 LGHDT, CDR2 YNNKEL (reference sequence). The DNA for the CDR3 is TGTGCCAGCAGCCAAGATCCGGGTAGCTCCTACGAGCAGTACTTC. This gives the protein CASSQDPGSSYEQYF.

This clonotype was detected only a few times. The chain recombines TRBV20-1 with TRBJ2-3; no definite D call. The CDR3 spans 15 residues. Looked up from germline, CDR1 is DFQATT and CDR2 is SNEGSKA (reference sequence). The ends were cut back, 1 base at V and 3 bases at J, with 14 bases in the middle. The CDR3 loop reads CSARGLGFLTDTQYF. CDR3 DNA sequence: TGCAGTGCTAGAGGGTTAGGGTTTCTAACAGATACGCAGTATTTT.

The rearrangement uses TRBV20-1 and TRBJ2-2; the match to TRBD2 covers 7 bases. The CDR3 loop spans 11 amino acids. J gave up 13 bases and V 4 bases, and 6 bases lay outside the gene matches. Germline assignment: CDR1 DFQATT and CDR2 SNEGSKA (reference sequence). The chain's CDR3 is CSATPGEGLFF. The CDR3 DNA reads TGCAGTGCTACACCGGGGGAGGGGCTGTTTTTT.